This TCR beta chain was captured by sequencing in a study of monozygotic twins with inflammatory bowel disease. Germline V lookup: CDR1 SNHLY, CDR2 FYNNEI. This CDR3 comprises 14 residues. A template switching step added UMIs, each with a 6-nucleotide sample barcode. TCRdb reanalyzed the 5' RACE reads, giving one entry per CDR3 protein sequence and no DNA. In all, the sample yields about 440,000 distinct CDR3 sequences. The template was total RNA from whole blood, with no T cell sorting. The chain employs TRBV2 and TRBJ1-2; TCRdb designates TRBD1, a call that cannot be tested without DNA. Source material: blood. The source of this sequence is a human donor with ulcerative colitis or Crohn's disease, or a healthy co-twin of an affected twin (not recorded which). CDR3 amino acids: CASTTGQGAYGYTF.